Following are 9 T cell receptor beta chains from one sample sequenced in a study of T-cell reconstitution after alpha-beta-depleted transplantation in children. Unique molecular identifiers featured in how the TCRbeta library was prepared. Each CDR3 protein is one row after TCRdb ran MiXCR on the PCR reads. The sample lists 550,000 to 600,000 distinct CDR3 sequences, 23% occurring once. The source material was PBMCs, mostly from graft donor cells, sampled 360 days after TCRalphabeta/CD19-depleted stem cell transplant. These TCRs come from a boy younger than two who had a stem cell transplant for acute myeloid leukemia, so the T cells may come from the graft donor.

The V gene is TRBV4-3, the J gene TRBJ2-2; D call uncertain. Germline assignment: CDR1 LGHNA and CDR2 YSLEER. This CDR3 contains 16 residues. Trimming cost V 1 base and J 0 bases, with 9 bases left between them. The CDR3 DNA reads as TGCGCCAGCAGCCAAGGGCGGTCGACGAACACCGGGGAGCTGTTTTTT. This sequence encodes CASSQGRSTNTGELFF.

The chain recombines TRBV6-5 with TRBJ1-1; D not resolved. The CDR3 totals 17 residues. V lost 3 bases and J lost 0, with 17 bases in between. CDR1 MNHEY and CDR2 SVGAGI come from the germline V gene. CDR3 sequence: CASSYIRQATMNTEAFF. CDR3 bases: TGTGCCAGCAGTTATATTAGGCAGGCTACGATGAACACTGAAGCTTTCTTT.

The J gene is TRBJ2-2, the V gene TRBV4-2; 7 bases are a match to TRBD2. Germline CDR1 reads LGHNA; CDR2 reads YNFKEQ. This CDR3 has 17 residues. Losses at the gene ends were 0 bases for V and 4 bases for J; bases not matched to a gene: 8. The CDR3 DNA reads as TGTGCCAGCAGCCAAGAAGGGAGGGATGCGATCACCGGGGAGCTGTTTTTT. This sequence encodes CASSQEGRDAITGELFF.

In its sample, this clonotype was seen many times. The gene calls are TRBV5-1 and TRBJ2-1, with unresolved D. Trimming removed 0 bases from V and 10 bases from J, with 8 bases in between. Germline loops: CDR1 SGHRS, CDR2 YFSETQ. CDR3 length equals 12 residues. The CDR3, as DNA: TGCGCCAGCAGCTTGGATCCCCGGGAGCAGTTCTTC. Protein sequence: CASSLDPREQFF.

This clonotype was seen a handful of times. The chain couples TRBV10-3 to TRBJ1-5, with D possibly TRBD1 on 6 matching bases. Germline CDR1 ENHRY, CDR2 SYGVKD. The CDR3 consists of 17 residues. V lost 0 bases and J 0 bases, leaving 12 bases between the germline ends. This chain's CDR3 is CAISESGGLNSNQPQHF. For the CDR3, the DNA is TGTGCCATCAGTGAGTCGGGGGGGCTCAATAGCAATCAGCCCCAGCATTTT.

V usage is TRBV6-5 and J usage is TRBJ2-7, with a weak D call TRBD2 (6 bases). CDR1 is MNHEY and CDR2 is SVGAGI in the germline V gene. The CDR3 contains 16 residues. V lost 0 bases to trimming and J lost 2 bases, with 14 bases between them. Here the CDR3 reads CASSYSERAFTYEQYF. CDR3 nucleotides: TGTGCCAGCAGTTACTCGGAGCGGGCCTTTACCTACGAGCAGTACTTC.

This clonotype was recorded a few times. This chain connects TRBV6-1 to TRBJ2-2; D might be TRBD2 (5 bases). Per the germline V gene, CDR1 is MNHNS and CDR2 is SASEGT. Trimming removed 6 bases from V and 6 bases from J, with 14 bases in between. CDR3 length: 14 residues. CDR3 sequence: CASRSLTMPGELFF. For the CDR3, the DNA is TGTGCCAGCAGATCCCTGACTATGCCCGGGGAGCTGTTTTTT.

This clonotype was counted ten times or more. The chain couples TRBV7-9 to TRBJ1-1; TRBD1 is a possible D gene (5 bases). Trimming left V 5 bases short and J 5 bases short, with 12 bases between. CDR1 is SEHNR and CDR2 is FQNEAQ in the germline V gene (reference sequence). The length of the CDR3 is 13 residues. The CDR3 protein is CASSRDPKTEAFF. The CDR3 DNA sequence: TGTGCCAGCAGCCGGGACCCGAAGACTGAAGCTTTCTTT.

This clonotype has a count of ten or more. The CDR3 loop reads CASSLDASVQNIQYF. The CDR3 DNA is TGTGCCAGCAGCTTAGACGCATCCGTTCAAAACATTCAGTACTTC. The chain combines TRBV7-2 with TRBJ2-4; no reliable D call. The CDR3 has 15 residues. The V gene's germline CDR1 is SGHTA and CDR2 FQGNSA. Trimming removed 1 base from V and 5 bases from J, with 12 bases in between.